This TCR beta chain comes out of a study of T-cell memory formation after mild COVID-19. Across the whole study: The study found TCR clusters largely donor specific. Findings and limits, study-wide: Nothing showed for sure that second-wave clones peaking on day 37 were SARS-CoV-2 specific. Contracting CD8+ clones were enriched in EMRA, CD4+ mainly in CM and EM.

Germline CDR1 and CDR2: SGHDT and YYEEEE. The CDR3 covers 14 residues. After removal of 5 bases from V and 5 bases from J, the junction contained 2 bases not matched to a gene. TCRdb re-derived calls from the 5' RACE reads in MiXCR, one entry per CDR3 protein. This sample has hundreds of thousands of distinct CDR3 sequences; about 16% occur once, and the top ten carry more than 2%. Concerning this clonotype: Antigen: not known.

The clonotype originates from an adult woman who had mild COVID-19 (a few samples of this study predate the infection). Cell type and time point are not known. The chain recombines TRBV5-6 with TRBJ1-6, with 9 nucleotides matching TRBD1. Sample: PBMCs or a T cell subset sorted from them (not recorded which). The CDR3 nucleotides are TGTGCCAGCAGGTGGGACAGGGATAATTCACCCCTCCACTTT. Amino acid sequence: CASRWDRDNSPLHF.